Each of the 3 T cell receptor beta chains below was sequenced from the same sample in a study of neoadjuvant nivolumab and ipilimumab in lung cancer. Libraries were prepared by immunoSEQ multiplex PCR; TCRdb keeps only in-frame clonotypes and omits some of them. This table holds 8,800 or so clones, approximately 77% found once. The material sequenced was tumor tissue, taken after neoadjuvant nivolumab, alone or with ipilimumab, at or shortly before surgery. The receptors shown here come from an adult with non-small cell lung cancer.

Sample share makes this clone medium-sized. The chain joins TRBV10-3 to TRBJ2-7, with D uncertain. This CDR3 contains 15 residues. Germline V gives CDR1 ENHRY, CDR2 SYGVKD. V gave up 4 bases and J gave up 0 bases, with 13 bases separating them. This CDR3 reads CAISALGGVSYEQYF. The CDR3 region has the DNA TGTGCCATCAGTGCCTTGGGTGGAGTCTCCTACGAGCAGTACTTC.

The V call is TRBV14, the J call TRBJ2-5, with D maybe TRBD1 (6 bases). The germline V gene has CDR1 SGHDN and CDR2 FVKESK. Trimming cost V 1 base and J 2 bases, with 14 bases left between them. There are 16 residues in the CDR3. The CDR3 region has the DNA TGTGCCAGCAGCCAAGTTAGTGGGGGCCTTCAAGAGACCCAGTACTTC. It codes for CASSQVSGGLQETQYF.

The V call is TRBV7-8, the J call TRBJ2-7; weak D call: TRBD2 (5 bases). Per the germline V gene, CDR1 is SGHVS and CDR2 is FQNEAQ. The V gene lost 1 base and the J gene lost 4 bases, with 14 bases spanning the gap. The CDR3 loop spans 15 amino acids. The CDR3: CASSLGVRGGYEQYF. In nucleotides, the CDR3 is TGTGCCAGCAGCTTAGGCGTCCGGGGTGGTTACGAGCAGTACTTC.